This T cell receptor beta chain stems from a study of control samples from healthy donors and cancer patients. Some clones are missing from TCRdb's copy, which holds only in-frame ones; the method was immunoSEQ multiplex PCR. In the table there are about 160,000 clones, 96% of which are singletons. The CDR3 loop spans 15 amino acids. Germline V lookup: CDR1 ENHRY, CDR2 SYGVKD. V gave up 6 bases and J gave up 3 bases; unmatched junction bases: 7. Source material: blood. The chain recombines TRBV10-3 with TRBJ2-3; 9 nucleotides match TRBD2. This TCR was recovered from a woman aged 25 to 39 in good health. The CDR3 region has the DNA TGTGCCATCAGCCCAGCGGGGGGTGGGACAGATACGCAGTATTTT. It encodes CAISPAGGGTDTQYF.